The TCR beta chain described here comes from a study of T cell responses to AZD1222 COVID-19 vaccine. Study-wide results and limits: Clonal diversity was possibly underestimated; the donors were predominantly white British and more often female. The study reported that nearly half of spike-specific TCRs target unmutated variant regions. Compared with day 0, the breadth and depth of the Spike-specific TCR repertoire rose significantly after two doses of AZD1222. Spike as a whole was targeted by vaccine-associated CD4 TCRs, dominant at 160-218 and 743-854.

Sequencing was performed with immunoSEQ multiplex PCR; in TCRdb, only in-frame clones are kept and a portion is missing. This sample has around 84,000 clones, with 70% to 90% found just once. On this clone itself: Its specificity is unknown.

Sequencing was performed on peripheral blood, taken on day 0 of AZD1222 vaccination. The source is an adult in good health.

The CDR3 sequence: CASSPYSGSGVGELFF. CDR3 sequence (DNA): TGTGCCAGCAGCCCTTATAGCGGGAGCGGGGTCGGGGAGCTGTTTTTT. V gene TRBV14 combines with J gene TRBJ2-2; 9 nucleotides match TRBD2. The ends lost 4 bases at V and 7 bases at J; junction bases unmatched: 10. CDR1 and CDR2 from the germline V gene are SGHDN and FVKESK. The CDR3 sequence is 16 residues long.